This is a list of T cell receptor beta chains from one sample in a study of T cells in Graves' hyperthyroidism and ophthalmopathy. Each CDR3 protein gets one entry after TCRdb re-called the multiplex PCR reads with MiXCR. The sample comprises about 380,000 distinct CDR3 sequences, approximately 12% of which are singletons, and around 20% rests with the top ten. Material for sequencing was blood. Receptor source: a man aged 25 to 40 with Graves' hyperthyroidism that later progressed to Graves' ophthalmopathy. Both conserved end residues are part of each CDR3. Each record gives: clone size, J gene, V gene, D gene, CDR3 DNA, CDR3 protein. A D gene is named only where the DNA matches it firmly. The size entry is marked missing in some rows and otherwise reads once, few, many or a size class.

many,TRBJ2-5,TRBV20-1,-,TGCAGTGAACTGGGCCACCAGGCGGAGACCCAGTACTTC,CSELGHQAETQYF
-,TRBJ1-6,TRBV27,-,TGTGCCAGCAGTTCCTTCAGGGAAAGCAATTCACCCCTCCACTTT,CASSSFRESNSPLHF
many,TRBJ2-2,TRBV15,-,TGTGCCACCAGCAGAGATCGGGGCCCCGGGGAGCTGTTTTTT,CATSRDRGPGELFF
many,TRBJ2-1,TRBV13,TRBD1,TGTGCCAGCAGCTTAAGGGGACAGGGCATTAACAATGAGCAGTTCTTC,CASSLRGQGINNEQFF
many,TRBJ1-2,TRBV12-3/TRBV12-4,-,TGTGCCAGCCTCATGGGCGGCTATGGCTACACCTTC,CASLMGGYGYTF
many,TRBJ2-3,TRBV11-2,-,TGTGCCAGCTACCAGAGCGGAACTAGCACAGATACGCAGTATTTT,CASYQSGTSTDTQYF
few,TRBJ2-7,TRBV6-5,-,TGTGCCAGCAGCGAAGGGATCTCCTACGAGCAGTACTTC,CASSEGISYEQYF
-,TRBJ1-2,TRBV20-1,-,TGCAGTGCTCAATTATATGGCTACACCTTC,CSAQLYGYTF
many,TRBJ1-2,TRBV12-3/TRBV12-4,-,TGTGCCAGCAGTCCCGGTTTTAACTATGGCTACACCTTC,CASSPGFNYGYTF
few,TRBJ1-3,TRBV27,-,TGTGCCAGCAGTTACACCTGGGGCTCTGGAAACACCATATATTTT,CASSYTWGSGNTIYF
many,TRBJ1-1,TRBV7-9,TRBD1,TGTGCCAGCAGCGCCGGGACAGAGAACACTGAAGCTTTCTTT,CASSAGTENTEAFF
few,TRBJ2-2,TRBV12-5,-,TGTGCTAGTGGCCCGGACCTCACCGGGGAGCTGTTTTTT,CASGPDLTGELFF
-,TRBJ2-7,TRBV5-6,TRBD1,TGTGCCAGCAGCTTGGACGGCAGGGGGCTGGACTACGAGCAGTACTTC,CASSLDGRGLDYEQYF
many,TRBJ1-2,TRBV19,TRBD1,TGTGCCAGTAGCCGGGACAGAGGGAATGGCTACACCTTC,CASSRDRGNGYTF
few,TRBJ2-3,TRBV5-1,TRBD2,TGCGCCAGCAGCTCGGTGTTAGCGGGGACAGATACGCAGTATTTT,CASSSVLAGTDTQYF
many,TRBJ2-1,TRBV30,-,TGTGCCTGGAGTGTAGAACAGATAGGATACAATGAGCAGTTCTTC,CAWSVEQIGYNEQFF
-,TRBJ2-2,TRBV6-4,-,TGTGCCAGCAGTGACTCCGGGGCCGGGGAGCTGTTTTTT,CASSDSGAGELFF
many,TRBJ2-3,TRBV7-9,-,TGTGCCAGCAACTTAGGGATACAGCGTAGCACAGATACGCAGTATTTT,CASNLGIQRSTDTQYF
few,TRBJ2-5,TRBV9,-,TGTGCCAGCAGCGTAGCTCCGGGAGTGGGAGAGACCCAGTACTTC,CASSVAPGVGETQYF
many,TRBJ1-6,TRBV2,TRBD1,TGTGCCAGGATATCTGTGTGCACGGGACAGGGGATATCCTATAATTCACCCCTCCACTTT,CARISVCTGQGISYNSPLHF
-,TRBJ1-5,TRBV20-1,TRBD1,TGCAGTGCTGGCCGGGACAGGGAGTCTCAGCCCCAGCATTTT,CSAGRDRESQPQHF
few,TRBJ2-3,TRBV6-1,-,TGTGCCAGCAGGCCGAAGGGCACAGATACGCAGTATTTT,CASRPKGTDTQYF
few,TRBJ2-5,TRBV10-1,-,TGCGCCAGCAGTATGGACCCCCAGGGGCCGGGGTACTTC,CASSMDPQGPGYF
many,TRBJ1-5,TRBV6-1,-,TGTGCCAGCAGTGATATCGACAGTGCTAATCAGCCCCAGCATTTT,CASSDIDSANQPQHF
many,TRBJ1-2,TRBV7-2,-,TGTGCCAGCAGCCCAATTATGACAGAAAACTATGGCTACACCTTC,CASSPIMTENYGYTF
once,TRBJ2-7,TRBV10-3,-,TGTGCCATCAGTGAAGGAGGGTCTTACGAGCAGTACTTC,CAISEGGSYEQYF
-,TRBJ2-2,TRBV7-9,TRBD1,TGTGCCAGCAGCTTAATACAGGGGATTACCGGGGAGCTGTTTTTT,CASSLIQGITGELFF
many,TRBJ2-1,TRBV7-9,TRBD1,TGTGCCAGCAGCTTGGACAGGGGACCCCGGGGTGAGCAGTTCTTC,CASSLDRGPRGEQFF
many,TRBJ2-7,TRBV11-1,-,TGTGCCAGCAGCTTAGTTGGTATCCTCTACGAGCAGTACTTC,CASSLVGILYEQYF
-,TRBJ2-2,TRBV3-1,-,TGTGCCAGCAGCCAAAGCTACCGGGACACTGACACCGGGGAGCTGTTTTTT,CASSQSYRDTDTGELFF
few,TRBJ1-2,TRBV11-2,-,TGTGCCAGCAGCTTACAGGGGAGGGGCTACACCTTC,CASSLQGRGYTF
many,TRBJ1-3,TRBV6-6,-,TGTGCCAGCAGTTACTCGAAACAGGGTCGAAACACCATATATTTT,CASSYSKQGRNTIYF
-,TRBJ2-1,TRBV25-1,-,TGTGCCAGCAGGGGACTTTCCTACAATGAGCAGTTCTTC,CASRGLSYNEQFF
-,TRBJ2-7,TRBV19,-,TGTGCCAGTAGGCGGTCCGGGACCTACGAGCAGTACTTC,CASRRSGTYEQYF
few,TRBJ1-4,TRBV19,-,TGTGCCAGTAGTATAGCGGTTGCGAGGGGAGCTAATGAAAAACTGTTTTTT,CASSIAVARGANEKLFF
many,TRBJ1-5,TRBV2,-,TGTGCCAGCAGTGACTCGGGTACGGGACAGCCCCAGCATTTT,CASSDSGTGQPQHF
-,TRBJ2-5,TRBV19,TRBD2,TGTGCCAGTAGTAGACTAGCGGGGGATCAAGAGACCCAGTACTTC,CASSRLAGDQETQYF
few,TRBJ1-2,TRBV6-5,-,TGTGCCAGCAGTTGGGGACTGACTAACTATGGCTACACCTTC,CASSWGLTNYGYTF
-,TRBJ2-2,TRBV5-1,-,TGCGCCAGCAGCTCACGAGCGGGTTCCGGCACCGGGGAGCTGTTTTTT,CASSSRAGSGTGELFF
-,TRBJ2-2,TRBV9,TRBD2,TGTGCCAGCAGCCCGTTTGAGGTGGGACTAGGATCCGGGGAGCTGTTTTTT,CASSPFEVGLGSGELFF
many,TRBJ2-3,TRBV7-2,TRBD1,TGTGCCAGCAGCTTAGCGAGAACAGGGGAAGGGGATACGCAGTATTTT,CASSLARTGEGDTQYF
few,TRBJ1-5,TRBV12-3/TRBV12-4,TRBD1,TGTGCCAGCAGTCCCTGGGGACAGGGGGACAAGAGCAATCAGCCCCAGCATTTT,CASSPWGQGDKSNQPQHF
-,TRBJ1-1,TRBV9,-,TGTGCCAGCAGCGGTCGCGGGTCGGTGGCTTTCTTT,CASSGRGSVAFF
few,TRBJ1-6,TRBV20-1,-,TGCAGTGCTTATTTGACCAGAAATTCACCCCTCCACTTT,CSAYLTRNSPLHF
-,TRBJ2-1,TRBV7-9,-,TGTGCCAGCAGCTCCTTACGTCCCATCTACAATGAGCAGTTCTTC,CASSSLRPIYNEQFF
few,TRBJ1-2,TRBV7-8,-,TGTGCCAGCAGCTTAGTAGCAGAGGGGGGCTACACCTTC,CASSLVAEGGYTF